This TCR beta chain was found in a study of T cells in Graves' hyperthyroidism and ophthalmopathy. The CDR3 regions of TCR beta were amplified from RNA transcripts. An initial round of RT-PCR targeting the TCR CDR3 relied on the HTBI primer set. TCRdb re-analysed the multiplex PCR reads in MiXCR, keeping a single row per CDR3 protein. The table has hundreds of thousands of distinct CDR3 sequences, about 45% seen once. Graves' hyperthyroidism was deemed stable absent ophthalmopathy progression within 18 months. It was uncontrolled infection, other autoimmune disease, pregnancy or lactation that excluded patients. This clonotype was found many times. The material sequenced was peripheral blood or thyroid tissue (not recorded which). This receptor was taken from a woman aged 18-29 years with Graves' hyperthyroidism.

The CDR3 sequence: CATSHLGETQYF. The DNA for the CDR3 is TGTGCCACCAGCCATTTAGGAGAGACCCAGTACTTC. The chain has TRBV24-1 and TRBJ2-5; D gene ambiguous. Trimming took 7 bases from V and 4 from J, leaving 9 bases between them. CDR1 and CDR2 from the germline V gene are KGHDR and SFDVKD. The CDR3 spans 12 residues.